Below, one TCR beta chain is given with its context. This sample is part of a study of blood T cell repertoires in COVID-19. Data came from immunoSEQ multiplex PCR; TCRdb stores just in-frame clones and leaves some out. The data show 150,000 to 200,000 clones, around 89% seen once. V gave up 5 bases and J gave up 3 bases, with 4 bases separating them. CDR3 length equals 11 residues. Per germline, CDR1 MRHNA and CDR2 SNTAGT. Sequencing was done on a sample of peripheral blood. The receptor's source is a man aged 40-55 years with active or convalescent COVID-19. The chain carries TRBV6-4 and TRBJ1-1; no reliable D call. The CDR3 DNA sequence: TGTGCCAGCAGTCAGGACACTGAAGCTTTCTTT. It specifies CASSQDTEAFF.